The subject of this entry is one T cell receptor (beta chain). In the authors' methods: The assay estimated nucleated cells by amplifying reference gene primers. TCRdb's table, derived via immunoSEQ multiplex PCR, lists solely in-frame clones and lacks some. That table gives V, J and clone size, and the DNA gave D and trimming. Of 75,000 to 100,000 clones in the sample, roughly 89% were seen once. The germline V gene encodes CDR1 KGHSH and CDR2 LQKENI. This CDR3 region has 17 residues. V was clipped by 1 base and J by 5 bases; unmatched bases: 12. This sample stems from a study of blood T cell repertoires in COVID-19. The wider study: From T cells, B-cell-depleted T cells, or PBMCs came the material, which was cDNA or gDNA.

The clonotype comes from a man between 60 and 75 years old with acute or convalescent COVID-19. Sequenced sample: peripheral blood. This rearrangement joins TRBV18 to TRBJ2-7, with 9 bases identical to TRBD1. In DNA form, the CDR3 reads TGTGCCAGCTCACCACTTTCCCCCGGGACAGGGAACCACGAGCAGTACTTC. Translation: CASSPLSPGTGNHEQYF. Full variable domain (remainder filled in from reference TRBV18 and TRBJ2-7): NAGVMQNPRHLVRRRGQEARLRCSPMKGHSHVYWYRQLPEEGLKFMVYLQKENIIDESGMPKERFSAEFPKEGPSILRIQQVVRGDSAAYFCASSPLSPGTGNHEQYFGPGTRLTVT.